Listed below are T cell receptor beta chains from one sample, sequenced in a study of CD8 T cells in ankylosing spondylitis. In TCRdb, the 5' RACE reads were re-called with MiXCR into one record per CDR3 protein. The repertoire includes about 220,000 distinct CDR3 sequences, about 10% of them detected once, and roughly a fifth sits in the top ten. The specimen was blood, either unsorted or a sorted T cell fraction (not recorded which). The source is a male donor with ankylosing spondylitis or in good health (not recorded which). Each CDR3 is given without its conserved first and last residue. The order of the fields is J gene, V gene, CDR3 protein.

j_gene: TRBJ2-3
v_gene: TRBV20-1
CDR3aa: SAGTFRTDTQY

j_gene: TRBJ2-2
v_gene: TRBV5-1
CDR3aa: ASSSGLGSGELF

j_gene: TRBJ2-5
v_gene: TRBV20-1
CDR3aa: GASRETQY

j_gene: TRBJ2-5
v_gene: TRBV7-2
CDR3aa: ASSSPAGLGQETQY

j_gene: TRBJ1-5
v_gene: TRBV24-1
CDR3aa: ATSGGGQPQH

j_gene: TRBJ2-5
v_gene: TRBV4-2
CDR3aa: ASSQGLAGSQETQY

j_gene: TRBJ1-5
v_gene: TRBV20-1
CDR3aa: STDRGRNQPQH

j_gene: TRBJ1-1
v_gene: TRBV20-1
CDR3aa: SPSSRANTEAF

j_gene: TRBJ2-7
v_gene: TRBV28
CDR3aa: ASSRPGQGPYEQY

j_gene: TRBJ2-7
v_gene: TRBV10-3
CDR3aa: AISDRAGTYEQY

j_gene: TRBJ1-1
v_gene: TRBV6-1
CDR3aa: ASSQLLGWGTEAF

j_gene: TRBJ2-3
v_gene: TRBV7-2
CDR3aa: ASSSLYTDTQY

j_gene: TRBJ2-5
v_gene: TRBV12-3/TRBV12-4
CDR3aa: ASRDLLQETQY

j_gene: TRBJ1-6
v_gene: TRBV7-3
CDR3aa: ASSLGPGQNSPLH

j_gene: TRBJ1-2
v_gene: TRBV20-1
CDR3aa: SARPQRYGYT

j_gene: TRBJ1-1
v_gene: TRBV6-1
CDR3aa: ASSPTLIRTEAF

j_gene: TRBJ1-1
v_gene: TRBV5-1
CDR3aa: ASSTGTGWTEAF

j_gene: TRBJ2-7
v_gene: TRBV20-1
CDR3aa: SANGAGAVVRDSPYEQY

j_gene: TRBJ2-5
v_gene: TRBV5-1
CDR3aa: ASSSSTGQETQY

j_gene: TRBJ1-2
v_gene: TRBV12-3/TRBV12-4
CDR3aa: ASWSDYGYT

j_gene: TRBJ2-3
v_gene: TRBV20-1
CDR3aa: SAREGVPDTQY

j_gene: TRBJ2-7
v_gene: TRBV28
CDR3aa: ASSRPGVTLYEQY

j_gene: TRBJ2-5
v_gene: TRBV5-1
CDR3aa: ASSLEDRGAPQY

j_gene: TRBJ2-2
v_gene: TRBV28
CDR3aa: ASSLIGGTGELF

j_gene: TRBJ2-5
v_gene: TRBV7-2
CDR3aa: ASSLSPSGGQETQY

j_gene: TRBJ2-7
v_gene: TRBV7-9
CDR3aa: ASSFRIGGSYEQY

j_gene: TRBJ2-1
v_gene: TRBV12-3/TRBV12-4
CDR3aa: ASSGSQGPSYNEQF

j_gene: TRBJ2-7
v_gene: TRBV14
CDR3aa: ASSHSAEGPSYEQY

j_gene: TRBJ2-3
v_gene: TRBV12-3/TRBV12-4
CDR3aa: ASSLRIAGGTDTQY

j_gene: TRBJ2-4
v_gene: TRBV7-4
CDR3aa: ASSPAPTGGKNIQY

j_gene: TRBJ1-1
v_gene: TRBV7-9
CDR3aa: ASSADRGTEAF

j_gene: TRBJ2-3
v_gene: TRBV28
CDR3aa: ASGRDLTDTQY

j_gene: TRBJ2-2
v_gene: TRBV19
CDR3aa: ASSTPGRPGELF

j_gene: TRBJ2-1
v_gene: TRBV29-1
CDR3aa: SVATLAGGYNEQF

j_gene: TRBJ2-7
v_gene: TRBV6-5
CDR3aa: ASSYSITGIYEQY

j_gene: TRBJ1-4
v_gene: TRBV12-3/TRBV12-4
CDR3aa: ASSYRNGGEKLF

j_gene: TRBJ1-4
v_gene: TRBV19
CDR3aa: ASSIRNEKLF

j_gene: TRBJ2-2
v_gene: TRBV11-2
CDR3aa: ASSPELVGGELF

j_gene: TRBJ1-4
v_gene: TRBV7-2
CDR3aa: ASSLGLGGGTEKLF

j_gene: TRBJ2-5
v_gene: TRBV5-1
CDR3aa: ASRQGRGVETQY

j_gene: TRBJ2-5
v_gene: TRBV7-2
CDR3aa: ASSPGTGKLETQY

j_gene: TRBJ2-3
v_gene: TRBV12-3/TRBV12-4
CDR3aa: ASGRPGLGIAQY

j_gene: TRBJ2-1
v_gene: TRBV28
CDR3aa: ASMGQENNEQF

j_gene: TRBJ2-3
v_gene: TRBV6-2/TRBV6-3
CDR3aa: ASSYWASGDYTDTQY

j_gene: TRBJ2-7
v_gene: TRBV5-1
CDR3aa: ASSINSAEGEKQY

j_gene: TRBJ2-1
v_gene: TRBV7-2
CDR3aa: ASSSLGGGYNEQF

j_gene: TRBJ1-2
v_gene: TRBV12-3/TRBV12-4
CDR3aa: ASSSSGGAGYGYT

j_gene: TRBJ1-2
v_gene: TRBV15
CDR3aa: ATSRDNEGMGYT